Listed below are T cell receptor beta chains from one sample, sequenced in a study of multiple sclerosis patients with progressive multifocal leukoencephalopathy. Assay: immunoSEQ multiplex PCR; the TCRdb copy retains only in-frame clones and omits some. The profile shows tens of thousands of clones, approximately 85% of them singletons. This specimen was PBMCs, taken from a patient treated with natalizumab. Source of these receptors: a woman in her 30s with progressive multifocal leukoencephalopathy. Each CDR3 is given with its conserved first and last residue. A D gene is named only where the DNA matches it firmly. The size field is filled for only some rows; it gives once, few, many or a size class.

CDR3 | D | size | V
CASSRLAENTGELFF | . | . | TRBV28
CASSSTSSGNTIYF | . | . | TRBV7-2
CASSQERVGNSPLHF | . | . | TRBV4-2
CASSATGLGGEKLFF | . | . | TRBV2
CASRRREIAEAFF | . | . | TRBV6-1
CSVPKSAGHQGGYTF | . | . | TRBV29-1
CASSWVGDTQYF | . | . | TRBV27
CASSITTIYGYTF | . | . | TRBV28
CASTNRGGNQPQHF | TRBD1 | . | TRBV6-1
CASRSRAEGNEQYF | . | . | TRBV5-6
CASSYRRSRGGELFF | . | . | TRBV6-5
CASSRGWGADTQYF | . | . | TRBV7-8
CRETSYEQYF | . | . | TRBV29-1
CASSKTGQEGETQYF | . | . | TRBV21-1
CASSPPPNRGTRDEKLFF | TRBD1 | few | TRBV28
CASSPNRGREEQYF | TRBD1 | few | TRBV18
CASSDSTGVGEQYF | TRBD1 | . | TRBV6-5
CAWTSGGAMKTQYF | TRBD2 | . | TRBV30
CAWSVGGGREQYF | TRBD2 | once | TRBV30
CATARTGEFDEQFF | . | . | TRBV15
CASSLLTGQETQYF | . | . | TRBV5-1
CASSIGTSYSPLHF | . | . | TRBV27
CASSEAPQNQPQHF | . | . | TRBV6-1
CASSKGDLEAFF | . | few | TRBV19
CASSLGQGNSPLHF | . | . | TRBV5-1
CATGGRGGTDTQYF | . | once | TRBV15
CASSLARTGFYEQYF | . | . | TRBV7-9
CSVEDSGTGSHEQYF | TRBD1 | . | TRBV29-1
CASSQDGEPNYGYTF | . | once | TRBV4-1
CASRANRYTEAFF | . | few | TRBV19
CASSPQETQYF | . | . | TRBV6-6
CASSQDWRTADTQYF | . | . | TRBV4-2
CSVGAGGAINEQFF | TRBD2 | . | TRBV29-1
CASSGTALTDTQYF | TRBD1 | once | TRBV19
CASSWGGTGTTGELFF | TRBD1 | few | TRBV5-1
CASSLEIEHLEAFF | . | . | TRBV5-4
CASASGVEAFF | . | . | TRBV6-6
CASSQVRLLVYNEQFF | . | . | TRBV4-1
CASSPRDSRSYEQYF | TRBD1 | . | TRBV9
CASRWTLNTGELFF | . | . | TRBV2
CAWSPWDRGYNEQFF | TRBD1 | . | TRBV30
CASSPGTTTDTQYF | . | . | TRBV5-1
CASSAEGDRQYF | TRBD1 | . | TRBV2
CASRATAGREQYF | . | . | TRBV2
CASSDTQGARGYTF | TRBD1 | . | TRBV6-1
CASTAIGGSYNEQFF | . | . | TRBV4-1
CASSPDRYNEQFF | . | once | TRBV7-7
CASRVGAANTEAFF | . | once | TRBV27
CASSPRAGPYEQYF | . | few | TRBV7-2
CASRLGNYNSPLHF | . | . | TRBV11-2